This T cell receptor beta chain was sequenced during a study of graft-versus-host responses after intestinal transplantation. Study context: Every recipient underwent anti-thymocyte globulin induction, then tacrolimus and steroids for roughly 3 years. Regarding the study as a whole: Early declines in HvG clones that occurred post-transplant were associated with peak circulating GvH clone levels. GvH clones detected in recipient marrow included some appearing first in ileum or blood. The presence of high graft-versus-host to host-versus-graft clonal ratios in allografts characterized patients with graft-donor T cell macrochimerism.

Assay used: immunoSEQ multiplex PCR; TCRdb lists only in-frame clones, some missing. Among about 120,000 clones listed, 93% were seen once. Worth noting for this clone: The antigen is unknown.

The V end was cut by 1 base, the J end by 0 bases, with 7 bases between. The CDR3 extends over 14 amino acids. Germline lookup yields CDR1 LGHNA and CDR2 YNFKEQ. This rearrangement joins TRBV4-2 to TRBJ2-7; D is unclear. This clonotype originated in a human donor who was the organ donor for an intestinal transplant. This material consisted of unstimulated CD8+ T cells sorted from spleen or lymph node cells, taken before transplant. CDR3: CASSQVTPSYEQYF. CDR3 bases: TGTGCCAGCAGCCAAGTGACCCCCTCCTACGAGCAGTACTTC.